The clone carrying this T cell receptor (beta chain) was found many times. As yet, its antigen is unknown. These data originate in a study of T-cell reconstitution after alpha-beta-depleted transplantation in children. The germline gives CDR1 MNHEY, CDR2 SVGEGT. This CDR3 is 15 amino acids long. The ends were cut back, 3 bases at V and 2 bases at J, with 11 bases in the middle. Study outcomes and limitations: Alpha-beta T cells present about two months after transplant were reported to originate from several hundred expanded graft clones. Newly produced T cells mostly accounted for T-cell counts and diversity one year post-transplant. The study traced high day-60 TCRbeta diversity in some patients to surviving recipient T cells and thymic progenitors.

Molecular barcoding with unique molecular identifiers was used for the TCRbeta library. TCRdb used MiXCR to reprocess the PCR reads, holding one entry per CDR3 protein. The data show around 580,000 distinct CDR3 sequences, 23% seen once. This material consisted of PBMCs, mostly from graft donor cells, taken 360 days after TCRalphabeta/CD19-depleted stem cell transplant. The sequence derives from a boy younger than two who had a stem cell transplant for acute myeloid leukemia, so the T cells may come from the graft donor. The chain employs TRBV6-2 or TRBV6-3 and TRBJ2-1; D is possibly TRBD2 (6 bases). The CDR3 loop is CASSYWGDPYNEQFF. The CDR3 coding sequence is TGTGCCAGCAGTTATTGGGGGGATCCCTACAATGAGCAGTTCTTC.